Below, 27 T cell receptor delta chains from the same sample are listed, as sequenced in a study of gamma-delta chains in newborns, infants, children. TCRdb re-called the reads via CATT. The sample carries a few thousand delta-chain clones, roughly 0.99% recorded once. Sequenced input: blood. Source of these receptors: a child who was a newborn, infant or young child, either healthy, febrile or measles-vaccinated (not recorded which).

On this clone: TCRdb pairs this DNA with a much larger clone's protein that differs at residue 17, likely a read error; the protein shown was translated from the DNA. This chain uses TRDV2 with TRDJ1; 8 bases align to TRDD3. CDR1 is GEAIGNYY and CDR2 is EKD in the germline V gene. The CDR3 contains 19 residues. The DNA of the CDR3 is TGTGCCTGTGACAACGTAGGGGGACTGGGGGCCCCGTACACCGATAAACCCATCTTT. This translates into CACDNVGGLGAPYTDKPIF.

With regard to this clone: A read error likely explains why the TCRdb protein, taken from a much larger clone, differs from this DNA's translation at residue 3; the protein shown is translated from the DNA. Written as DNA, the CDR3 is TGTGCCCGTGACACCGTTCTGGGGGGATACTACTGGGACACCCGACAGATGTTTTTC. Its protein product is CARDTVLGGYYWDTRQMFF. The chain recombines TRDV2 with TRDJ3; TRDD3 matches at 9 bases. Looked up from germline, CDR1 is GEAIGNYY and CDR2 is EKD. This CDR3 spans 19 amino acids.

This clone has only a few counts. With only one base between it and a far larger clone, this is likely a read error. This sample also contains other DNA sequences that code for the same CDR3. The chain carries TRDV2 and TRDJ3; 8 bases are shared with TRDD3. This CDR3 spans 17 amino acids. The trim removed 0 bases at V and 3 bases at J, leaving 3 bases unmatched. CDR1 is GEAIGNYY, CDR2 EKD, per germline. The CDR3 is CACDTAGGYWDTRQMFF. The CDR3 DNA is TGTGCCTGTGACACCGCCGGGGGATACTGGGACACCCGACAGATGTTTTTC.

About this clone: A read error is the likely source, as a far larger clone sits one nucleotide away. This chain joins TRDV2 and TRDJ2; 11 nucleotides align to TRDD3. This CDR3 spans 17 amino acids. V shed 3 bases, J shed 4 bases, and the junction held 9 bases outside the gene matches. The germline gives CDR1 GEAIGNYY, CDR2 EKD. As DNA, the CDR3 is TGTGCCTGTGACCCACTGGGGGATAAAAAGGGGACAGCACAACTCTTCTTT. Translating gives CACDPLGDKKGTAQLFF.

As for this clone: The amino acid sequence in TCRdb belongs to a much larger clone and departs from this DNA's translation at residue 16, likely a sequencing read error; the sequence shown is translated from the DNA. The chain recombines TRDV2 with TRDJ3; 9 bases fit TRDD3. CDR1 and CDR2 from the germline V gene are GEAIGNYY and EKD. The CDR3 has 18 amino acids. The CDR3: CACDTGGYSSWDTRQTFF. The CDR3 region has the DNA TGTGCCTGTGACACCGGGGGATACAGCTCCTGGGACACCCGACAGACGTTTTTC.

This clone was observed a handful of times. A read error is possible here, since a much larger clone lies one base away. The same CDR3 arises from other DNA sequences in this sample as well. This chain joins TRDV2 and TRDJ2; 8 bases are shared with TRDD3. CDR3 size: 14 residues. Germline CDR1 is GEAIGNYY and CDR2 is EKD. As DNA, the CDR3 is TGTGCCTGCGACACAATGGGGGATACAGCACAACTCTTCTTT. Protein sequence: CACDTMGDTAQLFF.

A few counts support this clone. The mismatch at residue 7 between this DNA's translation and the TCRdb protein of a much larger clone likely reflects a read error; the protein shown is translated from the DNA. The chain recombines TRDV2 with TRDJ2; tentatively, D is TRDD3 (5 bases). This CDR3 is 16 amino acids long. The germline V and J ends were trimmed by 2 bases and 0 bases, with 12 bases remaining between them. CDR1 and CDR2 from the germline V gene are GEAIGNYY and EKD. The CDR3 here is CACDILEDTLTAQLFF. DNA for the CDR3: TGTGCCTGTGACATCCTGGAGGATACTTTGACAGCACAACTCTTCTTT.

There are a few counts of this clone. The protein recorded in TCRdb matches a much larger clone and deviates from this DNA's translation at residue 11, suggesting a read error; the protein here is obtained by translating the DNA. The genes are TRDV2 and TRDJ1, with 11 bases fitting TRDD3. Germline values: CDR1 GEAIGNYY, CDR2 EKD. The length of the CDR3 is 16 residues. V was pared by 3 bases and J by 3 bases, with 8 bases of the junction left unmatched. In DNA, the CDR3 is TGTGCCTGTGACTCCCTGGGGGATACCTTCGCCGATAAACTCATCTTT. Translated, it gives CACDSLGDTFADKLIF.

A remark on this clone: This probably arose from a read error, given a far larger clone one base away. Other DNA sequences in this specimen translate into the identical CDR3. The genes are TRDV2 and TRDJ2, with 10 bases matching TRDD3. Germline CDR1 GEAIGNYY, CDR2 EKD. This CDR3 comprises 14 residues. The CDR3 loop is CACDLLGDTAQLFF. In DNA form, the CDR3 reads TGTGCATGTGACCTACTGGGGGATACAGCACAACTCTTCTTT.

A word on this clone: Only one base separates this from a far larger clonotype, so it likely reflects a read error. At the DNA level, this CDR3 is encoded by other sequences in the same sample as well. The V call is TRDV2, the J call TRDJ1, with D uncertain. V shed 1 base and J shed 2 bases, with 7 bases lying between them. The CDR3 contains 13 residues. The germline gives CDR1 GEAIGNYY, CDR2 EKD. The CDR3 sequence: CACDTWETDKLIF. DNA of the CDR3: TGTGCCTGTGACACTTGGGAAACCGATAAACTCATCTTT.

This clone was observed a handful of times. The protein in TCRdb stems from a much larger clone and differs at residue 9 from this DNA's translation, likely a read error; here the protein is translated from the DNA. V usage is TRDV2 and J usage is TRDJ3; 8 bases are shared with TRDD3. The CDR3 loop spans 19 amino acids. The V segment lost 3 bases and the J segment 0 bases; nucleotides outside the gene matches: 9. The germline CDR1 and CDR2 sequences are GEAIGNYY and EKD. In DNA form, the CDR3 reads TGTGCCTGTGACCTACTGGGGGTCGGGAGCTCCTGGGACACCCGACAGATGTTTTTC. Its protein product is CACDLLGVGSSWDTRQMFF.

Judged by abundance, this clone is large. Additional DNA sequences in this sample encode the identical CDR3. CDR3 sequence: CACDLATWDTRQMFF. The CDR3 DNA follows: TGTGCCTGTGACCTGGCCACCTGGGACACCCGACAGATGTTTTTC. The genes are TRDV2 and TRDJ3; the D is unclear. Trimming pared 3 bases from V and 2 bases from J, leaving 7 bases between. The CDR3 has 15 residues. CDR1 GEAIGNYY and CDR2 EKD come from the germline V gene.

On this clone: A much more abundant neighbour one base away suggests this may be a read error. The same CDR3 also results from other DNA sequences found in this sample. The CDR3 DNA sequence: TGTGCCTGCGACACCGTACTGGGGGATACGGCGTACTCCTGGGACACCCGACAGATGTTTTTC. This gives the protein CACDTVLGDTAYSWDTRQMFF. The chain links TRDV2 to TRDJ3; 13 nucleotides match TRDD3. The CDR3 runs to 21 residues. Germline V gives CDR1 GEAIGNYY, CDR2 EKD.

To note about this clone: A read error is the likely source, as a far larger clone sits one nucleotide away. Other nucleotide sequences in the sample specify the same CDR3. The genes are TRDV2 and TRDJ2; 8 bases line up with TRDD3. The J segment lost 3 bases and the V segment lost 0 bases, leaving 11 bases of the junction unmatched. The CDR3 has 18 amino acids. Germline-derived CDR1 and CDR2 are GEAIGNYY and EKD. In DNA, the CDR3 is TGTGCCTGTGACACCGTACTGGGGGCCTCGGCTCTGACAGCACAACTCTTCTTT. Protein: CACDTVLGASALTAQLFF.

In this sample, this clone turned up a few times. TCRdb lists the protein of a much larger clone for this DNA, which differs at residue 5, so this is likely a read error; the protein given here is translated from the DNA itself. The chain carries TRDV2 and TRDJ3, with 9 bases matching TRDD3. There are 18 residues in the CDR3. Germline CDR1 reads GEAIGNYY; CDR2 reads EKD. With V trimmed by 3 bases and J by 0 bases, 5 bases remained unmatched. In DNA, the CDR3 is TGTGCCTGTGACGCCGTGGGGGATAGCTCCTGGGACACCCGACAGATGTTTTTC. As protein: CACDAVGDSSWDTRQMFF.

Worth noting for this clone: TCRdb pairs this DNA with a much larger clone's protein that differs at residue 6, likely a read error; the protein shown was translated from the DNA. The V and J genes are TRDV2 and TRDJ1; 10 bases map to TRDD3. The CDR3 sequence is 16 residues long. Germline V CDR1 and CDR2: GEAIGNYY, EKD. Germline trimming cut 2 bases from V and 0 bases from J; bases unmatched to any gene: 5. This CDR3 reads CACDIPGDTYTDKLIF. The CDR3 DNA reads as TGTGCCTGTGACATACCGGGGGATACGTACACCGATAAACTCATCTTT.

This clone appeared a few times. TCRdb's protein for this DNA is that of a much larger clone and differs from the translation at residue 3, likely a read error; the protein shown is the DNA translation. The rearrangement uses TRDV2 and TRDJ2; 12 nucleotides align to TRDD3. No J gene is reported in TCRdb; it was inferred here by comparing the DNA with germline. Germline-derived CDR1 and CDR2 are GEAIGNYY and EKD. CDR3 size: 17 residues. The CDR3 loop is CARDTLGDTALTAQLFF. The CDR3 DNA reads as TGTGCCCGTGACACTCTGGGGGATACGGCTTTGACAGCACAACTCTTCTTT.

Turning to this clone: This DNA's translation and the protein TCRdb lists, from a much larger clone, do not match at residue 6, likely due to a read error; the protein shown is translated from the DNA. This chain connects TRDV2 to TRDJ2, with D unresolved. This CDR3 is built from 16 residues. Germline V gives CDR1 GEAIGNYY, CDR2 EKD. V lost 2 bases, J lost 0 bases, and 12 bases lay in between. The CDR3 sequence: CACDREFGALTAQLFF. DNA of the CDR3: TGTGCCTGTGACAGGGAATTCGGAGCTTTGACAGCACAACTCTTCTTT.

On this clone itself: One base away lies a much larger clone, so this may be a sequencing read error. Different DNA sequences within this sample yield the same CDR3. The chain recombines TRDV2 with TRDJ3; TRDD3 matches 12 bases. V dropped 3 bases and J dropped 0; count of bases not matched to a gene: 5. The length of the CDR3 is 19 residues. Germline V gene lookup returns CDR1 GEAIGNYY and CDR2 EKD. CDR3 sequence: CACDRVLGDTSWDTRQMFF. The CDR3 nucleotides are TGTGCCTGTGACCGGGTACTGGGGGATACCTCCTGGGACACCCGACAGATGTTTTTC.

There are a few counts of this clone. This DNA's translation and the protein TCRdb lists, from a much larger clone, do not match at residue 12, likely due to a read error; the protein shown is translated from the DNA. The chain employs TRDV2 and TRDJ2, with TRDD3 matching 12 bases. The CDR3 sequence is 14 residues long. Germline V gene lookup returns CDR1 GEAIGNYY and CDR2 EKD. CDR3 amino acids: CACDKLGDTAQFFF. The DNA for the CDR3 is TGTGCCTGTGACAAACTGGGGGATACAGCACAATTCTTCTTT.

This clone showed up just a few times. The protein held in TCRdb is that of a much larger clone and does not match this DNA's translation at residue 6, likely because of a read error; the protein shown is translated from the DNA. The chain has TRDV2 and TRDJ3, with TRDD3 matching over 9 bases. TCRdb does not report a J gene; here it was assigned by matching the DNA to germline references. With 0 bases clipped from V and 0 bases from J, the junction kept 2 bases outside the gene matches. Per germline, CDR1 GEAIGNYY and CDR2 EKD. This CDR3 is 18 amino acids long. The CDR3 region is CACDTLGDSSWDTRQMFF. The CDR3 nucleotides are TGTGCCTGTGACACCTTGGGGGATAGCTCCTGGGACACCCGACAGATGTTTTTC.

With regard to this clone: A much larger clonotype is one base distant, so this may be a read error. The sample carries other DNA sequences with the same CDR3. The gene calls are TRDV1 and TRDJ2; D is perhaps TRDD1 or TRDD3 (5 bases each). V shed 4 bases and J shed 11 bases, with 14 bases lying between them. The CDR3 length is 13 residues. Germline V CDR1 and CDR2: TSWWSYY, QGS. The CDR3 loop is CALGVLNTAQLFF. For the CDR3, the DNA is TGTGCTCTTGGGGTGCTAAATACGGCGCAACTCTTCTTT.

This clone was seen only a few times. The TCRdb protein comes from a much larger clone and disagrees with this DNA's translation at residue 13, likely due to a read error; the protein given here is derived from the DNA. This chain links TRDV2 with TRDJ3; 12 bases agree with TRDD3. The CDR3 runs to 19 residues. Germline CDR1 reads GEAIGNYY; CDR2 reads EKD. The CDR3: CACDKVLGDTSWGTRQMFF. The CDR3 DNA sequence: TGTGCCTGTGACAAAGTACTGGGGGATACCTCCTGGGGCACCCGACAGATGTTTTTC.

In its sample, this clone ranks as large. Within the sample, other DNA sequences also encode this same CDR3. The chain carries TRDV1 and TRDJ2; TRDD3 matches at 9 bases. Germline V lookup: CDR1 TSWWSYY, CDR2 QGS. The V gene end was trimmed by 3 bases and the J gene end by 1 base; junction bases not matched to a gene: 6. The CDR3 runs to 17 residues. The CDR3 DNA follows: TGTGCTCTTGGGGACCCCCGCTGGGGGATTTTGACAGCACAACTCTTCTTT. Translation gives CALGDPRWGILTAQLFF.

This clone has a handful of counts. TCRdb attributes to this sequence the protein of a much larger clone, which differs from the DNA translation at residue 10; a read error is likely, and the protein displayed is translated from the DNA. The chain couples TRDV2 to TRDJ2, with 12 bases lining up with TRDD3. The CDR3 totals 16 residues. V trimming: 2 bases; J trimming: 4 bases; junction bases outside the gene matches: 4. Germline V CDR1 and CDR2: GEAIGNYY, EKD. The CDR3 DNA reads TGTGCCTGTGACATACTGGGGGATACTTCGACAGCACAACTCTTCTTT. Translation gives CACDILGDTSTAQLFF.

This clone was observed a handful of times. The chain couples TRDV2 to TRDJ3; 13 nucleotides align to TRDD3. CDR3 size: 18 residues. The junction had 4 bases not matched to a gene; V was cut back by 2 bases and J by 4 bases. Per germline, CDR1 GEAIGNYY and CDR2 EKD. The chain's CDR3 is CACDILGDTPWDTRQMFF. The DNA of the CDR3 is TGTGCCTGTGACATACTGGGGGATACGCCTTGGGACACCCGACAGATGTTTTTC.

Concerning this clone: A much larger clone is a single base away; this may be a read error. This specimen includes other DNA sequences encoding the same CDR3. The CDR3 reads CACDTNWGIRSSWDTRQMFF. The CDR3 coding sequence is TGTGCCTGTGACACGAACTGGGGGATACGGAGCTCCTGGGACACCCGACAGATGTTCTTC. The gene calls are TRDV2 and TRDJ3; 13 bases line up with TRDD3. The CDR3 consists of 20 residues. From germline, CDR1 is GEAIGNYY and CDR2 EKD.